A selection of T cell receptor beta chains follows, all from one sample in a study of T cells in localized non-small cell lung cancer. The data were produced by immunoSEQ multiplex PCR, yet TCRdb's version contains in-frame clones alone and is incomplete. The profile shows around 2,700 clones, 20% to 30% of them singletons. The sample in question was lung tumor tissue, obtained before any cancer treatment. The receptors were sampled from a male donor older than 55 with stage I lung adenocarcinoma. The CDR3 runs from the conserved cysteine through the conserved F or W. The D gene is left open where the match is weak. Not every row has a clone size; where given, it reads once, few, many or a size class.

d_call	v_call	clone_size	j_call	cdr3_length	cdr3_nt	cdr3_aa
TRBD1	TRBV10-3	few	TRBJ1-5	15	TGTGCCATCAGTGAGCAACAGGGGATAGATCAGCCCCAGCATTTT	CAISEQQGIDQPQHF
TRBD1	TRBV5-1	.	TRBJ1-1	18	TGCGCCAGCAGCTTGGAGGGGGCAGGGGGCCCAGTTAACACTGAAGCTTTCTTT	CASSLEGAGGPVNTEAFF
.	TRBV28	few	TRBJ2-7	12	TGTGCCAGCAGTTTCAAAACCTACGAGCAGTACTTC	CASSFKTYEQYF
TRBD1	TRBV6-1	large	TRBJ2-7	15	TGTGCCAGCAGTGAAGCCGGGACAGGGCCGTACGAGCAGTACTTC	CASSEAGTGPYEQYF
TRBD1	TRBV11-3	few	TRBJ2-1	16	TGTGCCAGCAGCCAAGGTCCGGACAGGGGCTACAATGAGCAGTTCTTC	CASSQGPDRGYNEQFF
.	TRBV15	.	TRBJ2-7	14	TGTGCCACCAGCCGGGAAAAAGGAAACTACGAGCAGTACTTC	CATSREKGNYEQYF
TRBD2	TRBV11-3	.	TRBJ2-5	16	TGTGCCAGCAGCCATTACGGCGGGAGAAGTCAAGAGACCCAGTACTTC	CASSHYGGRSQETQYF
.	TRBV11-3	medium-sized	TRBJ1-2	14	TGTGCCAGCAGCTTTCGGGACGGCCCATATGGCTACACCTTC	CASSFRDGPYGYTF
TRBD1	TRBV7-4	few	TRBJ2-7	13	TGTGCCAGCAGCTTTAACAGGGGGTACGAGCAGTACTTC	CASSFNRGYEQYF
TRBD1	TRBV11-3	.	TRBJ1-2	15	TGTGCCAGCAGCCCGAGGACAGGGGTTTTAAATGGCTACACCTTC	CASSPRTGVLNGYTF
TRBD2	TRBV7-6	few	TRBJ2-3	15	TGTGCCAGCAGCAGAGCTAGCGGGGGGGCAGATACGCAGTATTTT	CASSRASGGADTQYF
TRBD2	TRBV6-8	medium-sized	TRBJ2-2	16	TGTGCCAGCAGAGACTCTAGCGGGGGGGCGTCGGGGGAGCTGTTTTTT	CASRDSSGGASGELFF
TRBD2	TRBV11-3	few	TRBJ2-1	16	TGTGCCAGCAGCTTTGGAGCTAGCGGCCTTCAAGTGGAGCAGTTCTTC	CASSFGASGLQVEQFF
.	TRBV11-3	.	TRBJ2-3	18	TGTGCCAGCAGCGACCAACCTGACGGGGGCGGGGTAACAGATACGCAGTATTTT	CASSDQPDGGGVTDTQYF
.	TRBV15	few	TRBJ2-7	14	TGTGCCACCAGCAGAGATCCAGGATCCTACGAGCAGTACTTC	CATSRDPGSYEQYF
.	TRBV19	large	TRBJ1-4	12	TGTGCCACCGGGGGCCTACCGGAAAAACTGTTTTTT	CATGGLPEKLFF
.	TRBV6-8	few	TRBJ2-3	15	TGTGCCATCAGTTCCTCAGGGCGCACCACAGATACGCAGTATTTT	CAISSSGRTTDTQYF
TRBD1	TRBV28	.	TRBJ1-2	17	TGTGCCAGCAGTTCTAGTACGAGGACAGGGGCTTTCTATGGCTACACCTTC	CASSSSTRTGAFYGYTF
.	TRBV1	few	TRBJ2-7	16	TGCGCCAGCAGCCAAGACGTAGCGGGTAGCTCCTACGAGCAGTACTTC	CASSQDVAGSSYEQYF
.	TRBV28	once	TRBJ1-4	15	TGTGCCAGCAGTCCCGTCGACACGACTAATGAAAAACTGTTTTTT	CASSPVDTTNEKLFF
TRBD1	TRBV29-1	.	TRBJ2-5	14	TGCAGCGTTGGGGCATTGGGACAGGAAGAGACCCAGTACTTC	CSVGALGQEETQYF
.	TRBV5-1	.	TRBJ1-4	15	TGCGCCAGCAGCTTGGCCTCCATGGATGCAGAAAAACTGTTTTTT	CASSLASMDAEKLFF
TRBD2	TRBV6-8	few	TRBJ2-7	14	TGTGCCATCAGTGTGGGCGGGAGCTCCTACGAGCAGTACTTC	CAISVGGSSYEQYF
.	TRBV28	few	TRBJ1-1	13	TGTGCCAGCAGTTTCGGCCCGGGGACTGAAGCTTTCTTT	CASSFGPGTEAFF
TRBD2	TRBV2	few	TRBJ2-1	12	TGTGCCAGCAGGCCCGGACTAGCGGAGGGGTTCTTC	CASRPGLAEGFF
TRBD1	TRBV28	.	TRBJ1-2	16	TGTGCCAGCAGACCGCCCTCCGGGACAGGGGGCTATGGCTACACCTTC	CASRPPSGTGGYGYTF
.	TRBV6-8	.	TRBJ1-1	16	TGTGCCAGCCGCGCGACCGGGCGGCTCGGGGACACTGAAGCTTTCTTT	CASRATGRLGDTEAFF
.	TRBV7-5	few	TRBJ2-2	16	TGTGCCAGCAGCTCCTTAGGTTACGTTAACACCGGGGAGCTGTTTTTT	CASSSLGYVNTGELFF
TRBD1	TRBV6-8	.	TRBJ1-2	14	TGTGCCAGCAGCTCCGCAGGGGGGAACTATGGCTACACCTTC	CASSSAGGNYGYTF
TRBD2	TRBV6-8	.	TRBJ2-1	14	TGTGCCATCAAAGGCGGGAGGGCGTACAATGAGCAGTTCTTC	CAIKGGRAYNEQFF
.	TRBV5-1	.	TRBJ2-6	16	TGCGCCAGCAGCTTGGCGATAGGGACTGGGGCCAACGTCCTGACTTTC	CASSLAIGTGANVLTF
.	TRBV6-8	medium-sized	TRBJ1-5	14	TGTGCCAGCAGATCGACAGGTATGGCTCAGCCCCAGCATTTT	CASRSTGMAQPQHF
.	TRBV9	medium-sized	TRBJ1-1	15	TGTGCCAGCAGCCCCCAGTCGGGAGGGGGCACTGAAGCTTTCTTT	CASSPQSGGGTEAFF
.	TRBV11-3	.	TRBJ2-7	16	TGTGCCAGCAGCTTGAGGGGTCAGGCGACATCCTACGAGCAGTACTTC	CASSLRGQATSYEQYF
TRBD1	TRBV23-1	medium-sized	TRBJ2-7	16	TGCGCCAGCAGCCAGGGAAGACAGGGCCTAGCCTACGAGCAGTACTTC	CASSQGRQGLAYEQYF
.	TRBV11-3	medium-sized	TRBJ2-1	15	TGTGCCAGCAGTCGTTTAGGGGAGGCCTACAATGAGCAGTTCTTC	CASSRLGEAYNEQFF
.	TRBV11-3	few	TRBJ1-2	14	TGTGCCAGCAGCTTAGACTGGGTCAGGGATGGCTACACCTTC	CASSLDWVRDGYTF
.	TRBV12-5	.	TRBJ1-6	16	TGTGCTAGTGGTTTTTTTCGCAGCTCCTATAATTCACCCCTCCACTTT	CASGFFRSSYNSPLHF
.	TRBV29-1	.	TRBJ2-7	12	TGCAGCGTTGAAAGCCAGCGGTCCGGGCAGTACTTC	CSVESQRSGQYF
.	TRBV19	.	TRBJ1-5	17	TGTGCCAGTAGTCCTCGTACGGCGGGATATAGCAATCAGCCCCAGCATTTT	CASSPRTAGYSNQPQHF
TRBD1	TRBV14	.	TRBJ1-1	18	TGTGCCAGCAGCCAGGGGACAGGCCCACTTTGGGATATGGCTGAAGCTTTCTTT	CASSQGTGPLWDMAEAFF
TRBD1	TRBV11-3	few	TRBJ1-5	14	TGTGCCAGCAGCAAGGACAGGGAATATCAGCCCCAGCATTTT	CASSKDREYQPQHF